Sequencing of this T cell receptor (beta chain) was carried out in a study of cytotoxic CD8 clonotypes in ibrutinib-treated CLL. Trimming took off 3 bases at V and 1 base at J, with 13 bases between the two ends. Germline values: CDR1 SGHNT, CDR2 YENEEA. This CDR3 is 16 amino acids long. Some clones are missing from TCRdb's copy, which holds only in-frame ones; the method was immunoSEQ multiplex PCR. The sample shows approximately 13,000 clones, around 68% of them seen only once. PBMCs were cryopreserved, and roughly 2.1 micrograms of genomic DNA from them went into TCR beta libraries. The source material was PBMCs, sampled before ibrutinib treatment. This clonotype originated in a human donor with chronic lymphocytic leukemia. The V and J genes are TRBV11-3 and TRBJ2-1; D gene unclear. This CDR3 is CASSFDGGPSYNEQFF. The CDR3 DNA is TGTGCCAGCAGCTTCGATGGCGGCCCTTCCTACAATGAGCAGTTCTTC.